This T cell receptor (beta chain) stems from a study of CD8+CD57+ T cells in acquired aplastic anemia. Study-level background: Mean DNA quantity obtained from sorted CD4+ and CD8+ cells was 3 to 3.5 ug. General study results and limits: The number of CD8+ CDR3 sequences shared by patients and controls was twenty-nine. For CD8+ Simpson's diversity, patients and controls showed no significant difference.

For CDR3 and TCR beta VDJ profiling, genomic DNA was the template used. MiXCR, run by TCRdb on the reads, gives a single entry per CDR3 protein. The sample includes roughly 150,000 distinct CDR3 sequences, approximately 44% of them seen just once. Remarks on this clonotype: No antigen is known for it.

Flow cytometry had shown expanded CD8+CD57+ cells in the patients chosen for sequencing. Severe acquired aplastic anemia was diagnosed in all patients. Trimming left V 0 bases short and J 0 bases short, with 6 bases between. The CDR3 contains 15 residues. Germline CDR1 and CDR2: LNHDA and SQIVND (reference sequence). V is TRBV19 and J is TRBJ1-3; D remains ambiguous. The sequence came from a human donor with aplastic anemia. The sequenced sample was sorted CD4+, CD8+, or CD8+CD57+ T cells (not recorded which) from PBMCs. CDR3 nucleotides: TGTGCCAGTAGTATAGATGGCCTCTCTGGAAACACCATATATTTT. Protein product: CASSIDGLSGNTIYF.